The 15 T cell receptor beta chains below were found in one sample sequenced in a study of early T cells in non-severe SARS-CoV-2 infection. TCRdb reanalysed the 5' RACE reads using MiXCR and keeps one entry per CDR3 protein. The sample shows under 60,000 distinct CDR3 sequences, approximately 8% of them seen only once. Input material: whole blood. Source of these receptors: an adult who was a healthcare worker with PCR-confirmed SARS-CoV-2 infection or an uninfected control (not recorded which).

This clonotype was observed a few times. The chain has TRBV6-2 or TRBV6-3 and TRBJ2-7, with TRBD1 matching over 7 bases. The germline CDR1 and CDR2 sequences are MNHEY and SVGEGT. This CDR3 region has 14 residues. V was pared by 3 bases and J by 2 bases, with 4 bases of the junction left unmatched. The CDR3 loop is CASSYITGAYEQYF. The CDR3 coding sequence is TGTGCCAGCAGTTATATCACAGGGGCCTACGAGCAGTACTTC.

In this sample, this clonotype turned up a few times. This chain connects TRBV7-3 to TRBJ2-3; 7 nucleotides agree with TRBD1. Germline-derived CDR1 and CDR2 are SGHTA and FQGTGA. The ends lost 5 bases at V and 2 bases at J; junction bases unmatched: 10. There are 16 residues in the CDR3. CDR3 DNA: TGTGCCAGCAGCCAACAGGGGCTCCCCCCCACAGATACGCAGTATTTT. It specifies CASSQQGLPPTDTQYF.

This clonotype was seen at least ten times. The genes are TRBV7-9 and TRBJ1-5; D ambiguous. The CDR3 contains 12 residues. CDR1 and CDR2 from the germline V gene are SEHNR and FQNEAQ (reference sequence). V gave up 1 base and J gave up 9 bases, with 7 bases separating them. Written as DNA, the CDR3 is TGTGCCAGCAGCTTAGGAGAAACGCCCCAGCATTTT. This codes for CASSLGETPQHF. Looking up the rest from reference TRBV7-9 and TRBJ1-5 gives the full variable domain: DTGVSQNPRHKITKRGQNVTFRCDPISEHNRLYWYRQTLGQGPEFLTYFQNEAQLEKSRLLSDRFSAERPKGSFSTLEIQRTEQGDSAMYLCASSLGETPQHFGDGTRLSIL.

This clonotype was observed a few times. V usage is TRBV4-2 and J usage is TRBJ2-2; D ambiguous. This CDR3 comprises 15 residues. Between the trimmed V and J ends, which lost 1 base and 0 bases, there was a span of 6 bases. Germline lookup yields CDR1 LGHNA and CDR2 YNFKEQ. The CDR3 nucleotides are TGTGCCAGCAGCCAAGTTGGTCCGAACACCGGGGAGCTGTTTTTT. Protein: CASSQVGPNTGELFF.

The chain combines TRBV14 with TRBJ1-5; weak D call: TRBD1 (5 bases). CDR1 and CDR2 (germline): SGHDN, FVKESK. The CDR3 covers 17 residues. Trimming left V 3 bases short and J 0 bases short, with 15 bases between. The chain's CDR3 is CASSHKRDAYSNQPQHF. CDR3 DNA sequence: TGTGCCAGCAGCCACAAGAGGGACGCCTATAGCAATCAGCCCCAGCATTTT.

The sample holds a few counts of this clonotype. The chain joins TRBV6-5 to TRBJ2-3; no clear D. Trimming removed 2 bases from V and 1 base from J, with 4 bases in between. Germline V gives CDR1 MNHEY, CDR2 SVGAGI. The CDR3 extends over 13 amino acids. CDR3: CASSYGGTDTQYF. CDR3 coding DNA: TGTGCCAGCAGTTACGGAGGCACAGATACGCAGTATTTT.

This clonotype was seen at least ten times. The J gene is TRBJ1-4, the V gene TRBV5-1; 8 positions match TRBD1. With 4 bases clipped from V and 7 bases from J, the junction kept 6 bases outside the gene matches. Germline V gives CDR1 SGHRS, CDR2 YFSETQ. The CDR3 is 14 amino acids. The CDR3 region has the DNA TGCGCCAGCAGCCAAGGACAGGGCGGTGAAAAACTGTTTTTT. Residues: CASSQGQGGEKLFF.

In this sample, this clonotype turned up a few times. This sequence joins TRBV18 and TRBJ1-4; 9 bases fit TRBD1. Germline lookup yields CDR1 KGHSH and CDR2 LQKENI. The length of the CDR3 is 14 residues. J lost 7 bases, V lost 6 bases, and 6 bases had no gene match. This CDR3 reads CASSPGTGREKLFF. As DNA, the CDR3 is TGTGCCAGCTCGCCCGGGACAGGGCGTGAAAAACTGTTTTTT.

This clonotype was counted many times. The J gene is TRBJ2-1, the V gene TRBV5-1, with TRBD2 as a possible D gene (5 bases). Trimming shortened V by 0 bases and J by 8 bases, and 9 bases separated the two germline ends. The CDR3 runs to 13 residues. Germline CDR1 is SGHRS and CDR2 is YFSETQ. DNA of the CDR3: TGCGCCAGCAGCTTGGTTCTGCGGGATGAGCAGTTCTTC. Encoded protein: CASSLVLRDEQFF.

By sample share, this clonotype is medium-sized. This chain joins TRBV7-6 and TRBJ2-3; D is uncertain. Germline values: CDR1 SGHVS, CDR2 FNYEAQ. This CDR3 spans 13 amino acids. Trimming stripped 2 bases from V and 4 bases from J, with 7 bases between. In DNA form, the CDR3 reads TGTGCCAGCAGCTTAACCCGTCCAGATACGCAGTATTTT. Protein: CASSLTRPDTQYF. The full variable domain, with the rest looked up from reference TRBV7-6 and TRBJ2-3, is GAGVSQSPRYKVTKRGQDVALRCDPISGHVSLYWYRQALGQGPEFLTYFNYEAQQDKSGLPNDRFSAERPEGSISTLTIQRTEQRDSAMYRCASSLTRPDTQYFGPGTRLTVL.

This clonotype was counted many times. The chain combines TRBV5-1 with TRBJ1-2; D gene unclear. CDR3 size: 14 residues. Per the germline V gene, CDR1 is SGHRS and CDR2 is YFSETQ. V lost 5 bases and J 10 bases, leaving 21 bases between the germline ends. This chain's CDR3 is CASRPDEAYGDYTF. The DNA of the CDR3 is TGCGCCAGCAGACCCGATGAAGCTTATGGTGACTACACCTTC.

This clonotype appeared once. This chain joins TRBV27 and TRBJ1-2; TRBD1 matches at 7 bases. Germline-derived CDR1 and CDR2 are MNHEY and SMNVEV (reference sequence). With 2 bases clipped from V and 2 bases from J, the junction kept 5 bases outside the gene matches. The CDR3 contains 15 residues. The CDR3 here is CASSLEGARNYGYTF. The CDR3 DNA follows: TGTGCCAGCAGTTTAGAGGGGGCGAGGAACTATGGCTACACCTTC.

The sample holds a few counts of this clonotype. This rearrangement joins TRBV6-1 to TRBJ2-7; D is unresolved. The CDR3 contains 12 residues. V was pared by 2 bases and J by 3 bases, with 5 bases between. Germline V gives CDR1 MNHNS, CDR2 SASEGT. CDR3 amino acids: CASSEPLYEQYF. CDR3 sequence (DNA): TGTGCCAGCAGTGAACCTCTCTACGAGCAGTACTTC.

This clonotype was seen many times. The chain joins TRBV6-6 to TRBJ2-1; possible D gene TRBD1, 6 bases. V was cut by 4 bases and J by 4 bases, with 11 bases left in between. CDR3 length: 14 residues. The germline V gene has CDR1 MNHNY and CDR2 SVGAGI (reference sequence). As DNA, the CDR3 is TGTGCCAGCAGTTCGCGACAGGCGTACAATGAGCAGTTCTTC. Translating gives CASSSRQAYNEQFF.

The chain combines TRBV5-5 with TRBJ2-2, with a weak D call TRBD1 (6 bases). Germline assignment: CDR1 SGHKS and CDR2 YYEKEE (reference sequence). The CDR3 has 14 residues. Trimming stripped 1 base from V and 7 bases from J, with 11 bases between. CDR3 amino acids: CASSLRAGVGELFF. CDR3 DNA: TGTGCCAGCAGCTTGAGGGCAGGGGTCGGGGAGCTGTTTTTT.